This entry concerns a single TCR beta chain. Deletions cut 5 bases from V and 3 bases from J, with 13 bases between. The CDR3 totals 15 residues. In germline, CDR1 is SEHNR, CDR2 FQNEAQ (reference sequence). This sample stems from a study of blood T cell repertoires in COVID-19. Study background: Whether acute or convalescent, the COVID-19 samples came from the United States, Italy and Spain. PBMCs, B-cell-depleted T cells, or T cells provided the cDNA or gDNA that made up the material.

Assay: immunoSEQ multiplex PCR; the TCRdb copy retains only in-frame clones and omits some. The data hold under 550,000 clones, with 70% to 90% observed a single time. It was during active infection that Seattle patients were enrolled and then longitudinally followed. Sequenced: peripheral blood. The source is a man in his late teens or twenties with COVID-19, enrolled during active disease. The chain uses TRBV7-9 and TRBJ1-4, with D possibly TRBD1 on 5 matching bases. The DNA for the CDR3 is TGTGCCAGCAGCCATTTCCGGGGGGCTAATGAAAAACTGTTTTTT. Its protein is CASSHFRGANEKLFF.